Listed here are 10 T cell receptor beta chains from one sample, sequenced in a study of blood T cell repertoires in COVID-19. Here immunoSEQ multiplex PCR was the method, and the copy in TCRdb shows in-frame clones only, minus some. Of 200,000 to 250,000 clones detected, 83% appear once; the ten largest clones hold more than 4.5%. Sequenced: PBMCs or T cells enriched from blood (not recorded which). These receptors were obtained from a woman between 50 and 59 years old who had been exposed to COVID-19.

The chain couples TRBV30 to TRBJ1-1; the match to TRBD1 covers 7 bases. With 3 bases clipped from V and 4 bases from J, the junction kept 8 bases outside the gene matches. Germline CDR1 GTSNPN, CDR2 SVGIG (reference sequence). The CDR3 is 14 amino acids. The CDR3 DNA sequence: TGTGCCTGGAGGCCGGACAGGACGAGCACTGAAGCTTTCTTT. Translated: CAWRPDRTSTEAFF.

The V gene is TRBV5-4, the J gene TRBJ2-1; the D gene is possibly TRBD2 (6 bases). The CDR3 length is 14 residues. V was shortened by 5 bases and J by 4 bases, with 13 bases between the two germline ends. Germline V lookup: CDR1 SGHNT, CDR2 YYREEE (reference sequence). In DNA form, the CDR3 reads TGTGCCAGCAGGCGGGGAGCTGAATACAATGAGCAGTTCTTC. Encoded protein: CASRRGAEYNEQFF.

The rearrangement links TRBV7-2 to TRBJ2-7; weak D call: TRBD2 (6 bases). The length of the CDR3 is 12 residues. The germline V gene has CDR1 SGHTA and CDR2 FQGNSA. V lost 8 bases and J lost 4, with 12 bases in between. CDR3 in DNA: TGTGCCAGCGGGGGGTCCGCGTACGAGCAGTACTTC. Translating it yields CASGGSAYEQYF.

This clone was found a few times. DNA for the CDR3: TGTGCCAGCAGCTGGGAGACAGGGGGCAGGGGCAATGAGCAGTTCTTC. Translation gives CASSWETGGRGNEQFF. The rearrangement uses TRBV5-5 and TRBJ2-1; TRBD1 aligns across 10 bases. This CDR3 has 16 residues. V lost 3 bases, J lost 6 bases, and 9 bases stayed unmatched. Germline CDR1 is SGHKS and CDR2 is YYEKEE (reference sequence).

As concerns this clone: One junction end disagrees with the germline gene, perhaps due to a read error. The chain joins TRBV5-5 to TRBJ1-1; D gene uncertain. In germline, CDR1 is SGHKS, CDR2 YYEKEE (reference sequence). The CDR3 runs to 11 residues. CDR3 sequence: CASSLPSELVF. DNA of the CDR3: TGTGCCAGCAGCTTACCCTCCGAGCTGGTCTTT.

The gene calls are TRBV10-1 and TRBJ2-2, with D perhaps TRBD2 (5 bases). The CDR3 consists of 15 residues. V dropped 0 bases and J dropped 5 bases, with 10 bases sitting between them. The germline CDR1 and CDR2 sequences are WNHNN and SYGVQD (reference sequence). CDR3 protein: CASSESRGWTGELFF. CDR3 bases: TGCGCCAGCAGTGAGTCACGGGGTTGGACCGGGGAGCTGTTTTTT.

The CDR3 DNA is TGTGCCAGTAGTAGGGACAGGCTACTCTCTGGCTACACCTTC. It specifies CASSRDRLLSGYTF. J is TRBJ1-2 and V is TRBV19; 8 nucleotides agree with TRBD1. Germline V gene data show CDR1 as LNHDA and CDR2 as SQIVND (reference sequence). This CDR3 has 14 residues. The V segment lost 4 bases and the J segment 7 bases; nucleotides outside the gene matches: 8. Together with reference TRBV19 and TRBJ1-2, the CDR3 gives the full variable domain: DGGITQSPKYLFRKEGQNVTLSCEQNLNHDAMYWYRQDPGQGLRLIYYSQIVNDFQKGDIAEGYSVSREKKESFPLTVTSAQKNPTAFYLCASSRDRLLSGYTFGSGTRLTVV.

CDR3 DNA sequence: TGTGCCAGCTCACCAGGGAGGGCGTTGGTATACGACTATGGCTACACCTTC. Translating it yields CASSPGRALVYDYGYTF. The chain carries TRBV18 and TRBJ1-2; D is undetermined. The V and J ends lost 2 bases and 3 bases respectively, with 19 bases between them. Germline V gene lookup returns CDR1 KGHSH and CDR2 LQKENI. This CDR3 is built from 17 residues.

The V and J genes are TRBV7-9 and TRBJ2-3; 7 nucleotides line up with TRBD2. The CDR3 length is 16 residues. CDR1 SEHNR and CDR2 FQNEAQ come from the germline V gene (reference sequence). Trimming cost V 5 bases and J 1 base; bases outside gene matches: 9. In nucleotides, the CDR3 is TGTGCCAGCAGCACCTACAGCGGGGTGGGCACAGATACGCAGTATTTT. Protein sequence: CASSTYSGVGTDTQYF.

Only a few counts were recorded for this clone. In the same sample, other DNA sequences code for this CDR3. This chain connects TRBV29-1 to TRBJ2-1; D possibly corresponds to TRBD2 (6 bases). CDR1 SQVTM and CDR2 ANQGSEA come from the germline V gene. The CDR3 runs to 12 residues. CDR3 protein: CRGGSSYNEQFF. CDR3 sequence (DNA): TGCAGGGGGGGTAGCTCCTACAATGAGCAGTTCTTC.